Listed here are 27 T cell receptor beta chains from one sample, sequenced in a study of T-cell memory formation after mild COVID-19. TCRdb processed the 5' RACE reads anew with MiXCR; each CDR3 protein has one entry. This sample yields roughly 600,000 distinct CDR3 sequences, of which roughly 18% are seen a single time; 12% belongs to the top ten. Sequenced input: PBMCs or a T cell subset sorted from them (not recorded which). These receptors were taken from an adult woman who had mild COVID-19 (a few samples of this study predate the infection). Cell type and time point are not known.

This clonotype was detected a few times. As DNA, the CDR3 is TGCAGTGCTACATACGGTACTAGCACAGATACGCAGTATTTT. It specifies CSATYGTSTDTQYF. This chain links TRBV20-1 with TRBJ2-3; D gene uncertain. V was clipped by 4 bases and J by 0 bases, with 11 bases between them. The CDR3 has 14 residues. The germline gives CDR1 DFQATT, CDR2 SNEGSKA (reference sequence).

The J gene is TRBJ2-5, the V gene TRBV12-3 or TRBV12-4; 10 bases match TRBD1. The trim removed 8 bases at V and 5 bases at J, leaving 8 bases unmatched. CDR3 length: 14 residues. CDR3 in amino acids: CASERDRGGETQYF. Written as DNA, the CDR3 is TGTGCCAGCGAGAGGGACAGGGGAGGGGAGACCCAGTACTTC.

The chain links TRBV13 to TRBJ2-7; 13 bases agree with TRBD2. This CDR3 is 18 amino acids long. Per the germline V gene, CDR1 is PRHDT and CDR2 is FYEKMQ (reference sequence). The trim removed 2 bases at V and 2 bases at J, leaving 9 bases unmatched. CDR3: CASSLWAMTSGGPYEQYF. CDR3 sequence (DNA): TGTGCCAGCAGCTTATGGGCGATGACTAGCGGGGGGCCCTACGAGCAGTACTTC.

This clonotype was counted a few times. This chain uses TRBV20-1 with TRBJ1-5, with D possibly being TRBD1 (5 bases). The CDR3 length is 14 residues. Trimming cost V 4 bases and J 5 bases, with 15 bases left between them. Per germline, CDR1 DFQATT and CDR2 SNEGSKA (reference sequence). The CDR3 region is CSATGHSGDQPQHF. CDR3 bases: TGCAGTGCTACCGGACATTCCGGTGATCAGCCCCAGCATTTT.

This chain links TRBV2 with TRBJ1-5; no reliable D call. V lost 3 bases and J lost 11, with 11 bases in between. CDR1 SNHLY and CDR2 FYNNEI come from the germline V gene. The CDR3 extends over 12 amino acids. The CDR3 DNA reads TGTGCCAGCAGTGAGTCGGTCCAAGCCCAGCATTTT. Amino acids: CASSESVQAQHF.

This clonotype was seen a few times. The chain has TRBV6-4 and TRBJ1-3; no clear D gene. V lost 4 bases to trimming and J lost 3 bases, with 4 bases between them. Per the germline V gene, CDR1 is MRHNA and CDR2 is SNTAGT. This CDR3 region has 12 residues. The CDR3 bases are TGTGCCAGCAGTGCGGATGGAAACACCATATATTTT. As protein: CASSADGNTIYF.

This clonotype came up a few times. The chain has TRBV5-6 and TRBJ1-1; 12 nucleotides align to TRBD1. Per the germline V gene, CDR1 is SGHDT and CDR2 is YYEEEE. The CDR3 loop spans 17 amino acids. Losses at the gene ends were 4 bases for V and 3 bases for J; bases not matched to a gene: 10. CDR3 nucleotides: TGTGCCAGCAGCCGACTCCGGGACAGGGGGCTCGACACTGAAGCTTTCTTT. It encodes CASSRLRDRGLDTEAFF.

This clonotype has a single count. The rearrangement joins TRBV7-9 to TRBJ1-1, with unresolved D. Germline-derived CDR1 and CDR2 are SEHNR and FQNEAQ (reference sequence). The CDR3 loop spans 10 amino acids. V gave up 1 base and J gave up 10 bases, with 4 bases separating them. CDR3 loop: CASSLEGAFF. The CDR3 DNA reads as TGTGCCAGCAGCTTAGAGGGAGCTTTCTTT.

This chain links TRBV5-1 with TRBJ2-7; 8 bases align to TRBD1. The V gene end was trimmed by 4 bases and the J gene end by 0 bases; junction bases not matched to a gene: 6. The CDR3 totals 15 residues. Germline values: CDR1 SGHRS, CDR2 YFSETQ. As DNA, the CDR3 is TGCGCCAGCAGCAAAGGACAGGGATTCTCCTACGAGCAGTACTTC. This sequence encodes CASSKGQGFSYEQYF.

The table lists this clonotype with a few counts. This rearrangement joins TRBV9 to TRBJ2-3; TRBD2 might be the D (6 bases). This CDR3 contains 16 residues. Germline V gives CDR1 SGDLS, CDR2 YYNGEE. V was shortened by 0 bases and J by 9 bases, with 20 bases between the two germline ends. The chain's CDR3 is CASSVGGRLGLITQYF. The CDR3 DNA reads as TGTGCCAGCAGCGTAGGGGGGAGGTTGGGACTGATCACGCAGTATTTT.

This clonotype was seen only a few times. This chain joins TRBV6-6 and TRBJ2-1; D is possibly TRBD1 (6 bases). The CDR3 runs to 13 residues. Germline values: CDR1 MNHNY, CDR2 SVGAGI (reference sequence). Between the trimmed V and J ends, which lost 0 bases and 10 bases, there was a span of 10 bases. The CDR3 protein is CASSYSRDTEQFF. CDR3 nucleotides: TGTGCCAGCAGTTACTCAAGGGACACCGAGCAGTTCTTC.

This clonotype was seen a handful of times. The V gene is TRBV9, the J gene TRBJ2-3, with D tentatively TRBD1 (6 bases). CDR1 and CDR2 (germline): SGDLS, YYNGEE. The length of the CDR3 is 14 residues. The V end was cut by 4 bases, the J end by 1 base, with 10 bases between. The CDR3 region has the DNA TGTGCCAGCAGCCCTGGGACACGCACAGATACGCAGTATTTT. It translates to CASSPGTRTDTQYF.

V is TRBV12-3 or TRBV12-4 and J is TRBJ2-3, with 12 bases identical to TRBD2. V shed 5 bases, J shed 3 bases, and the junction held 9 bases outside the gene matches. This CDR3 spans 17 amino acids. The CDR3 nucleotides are TGTGCCAGCAGTACCCGTCTAGCGGGGGGGCGAACAGATACGCAGTATTTT. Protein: CASSTRLAGGRTDTQYF.

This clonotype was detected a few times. CDR3 protein: CSERDRDTGELFF. The DNA for the CDR3 is TGCAGTGAAAGGGACAGGGACACCGGGGAGCTGTTTTTT. The rearrangement links TRBV20-1 to TRBJ2-2; 9 bases are shared with TRBD1. This CDR3 region has 13 residues. J lost 3 bases, V lost 7 bases, and 3 bases had no gene match. Per the germline V gene, CDR1 is DFQATT and CDR2 is SNEGSKA (reference sequence).

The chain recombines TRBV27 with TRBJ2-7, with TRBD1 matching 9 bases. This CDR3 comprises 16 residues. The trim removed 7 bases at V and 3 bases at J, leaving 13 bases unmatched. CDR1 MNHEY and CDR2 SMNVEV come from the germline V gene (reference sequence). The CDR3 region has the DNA TGTGCCAGCAAGCCCGGGACAGGGATCCCCCACTACGAGCAGTACTTC. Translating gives CASKPGTGIPHYEQYF.

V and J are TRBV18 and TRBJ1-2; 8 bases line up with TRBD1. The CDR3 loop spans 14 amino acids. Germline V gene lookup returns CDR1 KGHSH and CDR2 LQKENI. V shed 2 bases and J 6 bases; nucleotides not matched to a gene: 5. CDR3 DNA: TGTGCCAGCTCACCATCGACAGGGGAGGATGGCTACACCTTC. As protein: CASSPSTGEDGYTF.

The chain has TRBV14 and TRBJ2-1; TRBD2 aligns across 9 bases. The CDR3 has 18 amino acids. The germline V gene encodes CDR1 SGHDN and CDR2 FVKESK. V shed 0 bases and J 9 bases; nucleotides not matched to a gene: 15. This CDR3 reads CASSQEVAGEAVGSEQFF. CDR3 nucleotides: TGTGCCAGCAGCCAAGAGGTAGCGGGAGAAGCAGTAGGTAGTGAGCAGTTCTTC. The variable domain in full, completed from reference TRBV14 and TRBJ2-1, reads EAGVTQFPSHSVIEKGQTVTLRCDPISGHDNLYWYRRVMGKEIKFLLHFVKESKQDESGMPNNRFLAERTGGTYSTLKVQPAELEDSGVYFCASSQEVAGEAVGSEQFFGPGTRLTVL.

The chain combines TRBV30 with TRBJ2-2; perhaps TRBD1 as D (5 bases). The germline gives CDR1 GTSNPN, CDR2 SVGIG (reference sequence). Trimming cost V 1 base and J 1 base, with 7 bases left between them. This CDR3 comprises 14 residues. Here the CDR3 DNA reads TGTGCCTGGAGTGGGCAGGGGAACACCGGGGAGCTGTTTTTT. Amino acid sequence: CAWSGQGNTGELFF.

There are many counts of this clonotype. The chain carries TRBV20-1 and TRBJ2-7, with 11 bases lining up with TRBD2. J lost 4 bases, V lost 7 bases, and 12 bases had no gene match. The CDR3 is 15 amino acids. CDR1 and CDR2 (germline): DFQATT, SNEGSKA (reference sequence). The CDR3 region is CSVTRLAGNLYEQYF. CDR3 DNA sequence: TGCAGTGTTACAAGACTAGCGGGGAATCTGTACGAGCAGTACTTC.

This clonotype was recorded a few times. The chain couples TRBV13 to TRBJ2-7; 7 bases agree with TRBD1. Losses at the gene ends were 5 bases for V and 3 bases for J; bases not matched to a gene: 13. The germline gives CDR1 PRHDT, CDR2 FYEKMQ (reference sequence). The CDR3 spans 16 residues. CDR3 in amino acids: CASSPPSGQDIYEQYF. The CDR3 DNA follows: TGTGCCAGCAGCCCGCCGTCCGGACAGGATATCTACGAGCAGTACTTC.

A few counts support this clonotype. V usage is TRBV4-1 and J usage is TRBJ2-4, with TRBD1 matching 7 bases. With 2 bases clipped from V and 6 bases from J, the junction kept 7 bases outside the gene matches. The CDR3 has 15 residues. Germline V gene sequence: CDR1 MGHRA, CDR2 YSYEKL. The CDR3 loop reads CASSQSGTEGNIQYF. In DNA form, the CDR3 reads TGCGCCAGCAGCCAATCCGGGACAGAGGGAAACATTCAGTACTTC.

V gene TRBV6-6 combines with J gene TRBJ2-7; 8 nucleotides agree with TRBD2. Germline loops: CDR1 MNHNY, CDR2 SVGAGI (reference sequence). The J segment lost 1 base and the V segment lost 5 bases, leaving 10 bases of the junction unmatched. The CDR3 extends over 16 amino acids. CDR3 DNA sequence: TGTGCCAGCAGTCCCGGGAGGGTAGCGGAGTCCTACGAGCAGTACTTC. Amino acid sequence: CASSPGRVAESYEQYF.

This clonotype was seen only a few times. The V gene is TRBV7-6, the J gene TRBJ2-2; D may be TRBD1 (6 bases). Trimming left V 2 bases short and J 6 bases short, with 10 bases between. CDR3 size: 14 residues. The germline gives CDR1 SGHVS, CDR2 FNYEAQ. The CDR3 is CASSLQGSAGELFF. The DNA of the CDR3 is TGTGCCAGCAGCTTACAGGGGTCGGCCGGGGAGCTGTTTTTT.

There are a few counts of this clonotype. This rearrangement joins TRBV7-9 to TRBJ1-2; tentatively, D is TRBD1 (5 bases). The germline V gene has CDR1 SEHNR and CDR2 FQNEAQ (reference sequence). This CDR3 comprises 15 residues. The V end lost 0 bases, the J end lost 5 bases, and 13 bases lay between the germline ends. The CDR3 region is CASSLAGTGGYGYTF. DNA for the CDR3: TGTGCCAGCAGCTTAGCTGGGACGGGAGGGTATGGCTACACCTTC.

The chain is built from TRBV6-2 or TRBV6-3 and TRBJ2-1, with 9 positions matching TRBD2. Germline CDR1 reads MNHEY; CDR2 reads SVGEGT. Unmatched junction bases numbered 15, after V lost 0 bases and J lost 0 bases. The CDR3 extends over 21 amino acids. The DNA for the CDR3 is TGTGCCAGCAGTTACTCGAGTTTCGGGAACAGTAGCGGGAGCTCCTACAATGAGCAGTTCTTC. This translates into CASSYSSFGNSSGSSYNEQFF.

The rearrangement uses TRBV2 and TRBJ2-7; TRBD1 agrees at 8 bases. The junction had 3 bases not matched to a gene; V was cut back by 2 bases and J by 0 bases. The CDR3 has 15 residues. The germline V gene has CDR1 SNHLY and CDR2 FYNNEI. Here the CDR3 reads CASSEHGTGSYEQYF. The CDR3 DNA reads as TGTGCCAGCAGTGAACATGGGACAGGCTCCTACGAGCAGTACTTC.

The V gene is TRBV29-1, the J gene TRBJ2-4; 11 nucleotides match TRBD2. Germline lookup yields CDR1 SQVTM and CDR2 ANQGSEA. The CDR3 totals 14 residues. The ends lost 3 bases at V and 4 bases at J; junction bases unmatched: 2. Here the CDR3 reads CSVEVAGGKNIQYF. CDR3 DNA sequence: TGCAGCGTTGAGGTAGCGGGAGGGAAAAACATTCAGTACTTC.